The clone carrying this T cell receptor beta chain was seen more than once but under ten times. This specimen comes from a study of control samples from healthy donors and cancer patients. Germline V gene data show CDR1 as MNHEY and CDR2 as SVGAGI. V was trimmed by 4 bases and J by 6 bases, leaving 16 bases between them. CDR3 length: 14 residues. Sequenced by immunoSEQ multiplex PCR; TCRdb stores in-frame clones only, minus some. The sample lists approximately 20,000 clones; approximately 80% were seen once. The sequence was obtained from a man between 60 and 70 years old with colorectal cancer. Sequenced: PBMCs. V is TRBV6-5 and J is TRBJ2-7; no clear D gene. DNA for the CDR3: TGTGCCAGCAGTTCTAAGGTTGAGGCGAGCGAGCAGTACGTC. It is translated as CASSSKVEASEQYV.